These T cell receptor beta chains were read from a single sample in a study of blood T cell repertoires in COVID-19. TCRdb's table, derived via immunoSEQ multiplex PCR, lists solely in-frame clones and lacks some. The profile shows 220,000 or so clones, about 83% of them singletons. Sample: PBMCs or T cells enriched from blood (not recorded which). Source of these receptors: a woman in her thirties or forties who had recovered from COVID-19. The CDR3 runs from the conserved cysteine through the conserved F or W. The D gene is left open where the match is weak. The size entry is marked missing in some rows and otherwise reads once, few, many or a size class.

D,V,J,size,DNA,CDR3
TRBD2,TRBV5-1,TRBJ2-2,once,TGCGCCAGCAGCTTGGCCGAGCGGGAGACCCCCGGGGAGCTGTTTTTT,CASSLAERETPGELFF
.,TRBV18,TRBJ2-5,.,TGTGCCAGCTCACCAGGGGTCCTCCTCGGCGGGGAGACCCAGTACTTC,CASSPGVLLGGETQYF
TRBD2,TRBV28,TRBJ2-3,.,TGTGCCAGTTCTAGCGGGGGCACAGATACGCAGTATTTT,CASSSGGTDTQYF
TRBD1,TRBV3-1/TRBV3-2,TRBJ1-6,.,TGTGCCAGCAGGGGAGGACAGGGGTGGAATTCACCCCTCCACTTT,CASRGGQGWNSPLHF
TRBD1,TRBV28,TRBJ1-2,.,TGTGCCAGCAGTTTAGGGGCAGGGGGAGGAAATAGGTATGGCTACACCTTC,CASSLGAGGGNRYGYTF
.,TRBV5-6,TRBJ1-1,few,TGTGCCAGCAGCCGGGACACCCAAGGGGGAGCTTTCTTT,CASSRDTQGGAFF
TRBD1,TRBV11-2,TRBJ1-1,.,TGTGCCAGCAGCTTAGATAAGGGGGCTGGGGCTTTCTTT,CASSLDKGAGAFF
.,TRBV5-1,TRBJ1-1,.,TGCGCCAGCAGCTTGGCCGTGGGGGCGCGAGGAGCTTTCTTT,CASSLAVGARGAFF
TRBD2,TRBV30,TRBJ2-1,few,TGTGCCTGGGGTATGGGACTAGCGGGGTACAATGAGCAGTTCTTC,CAWGMGLAGYNEQFF
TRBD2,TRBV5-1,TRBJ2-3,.,TGCGCCAGCAGGCGAACTAGCGCTCAGACAGATACGCAGTATTTT,CASRRTSAQTDTQYF
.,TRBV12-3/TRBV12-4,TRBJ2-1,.,TGTGCCAGCAGTTCCAAAACACCGTTCTTC,CASSSKTPFF
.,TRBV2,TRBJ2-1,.,TGTGCCAGCAGTGAAGAGAGGCTAGCTGGTGAGCAGTTCTTC,CASSEERLAGEQFF
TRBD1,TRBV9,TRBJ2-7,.,TGTGCCAGCGGACAGGGCTACGAGCAGTACTTC,CASGQGYEQYF
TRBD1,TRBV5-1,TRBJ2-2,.,TGCGCCAGCAGCTTATGGACAGGGGACACCGGGGAGCTGTTTTTT,CASSLWTGDTGELFF
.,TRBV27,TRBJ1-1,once,TGTGCCAGCAGTTTATCAGGGGTAGTAACTGAAGCTTTCTTT,CASSLSGVVTEAFF
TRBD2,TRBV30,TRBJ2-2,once,TGTGCCTGGAGGAGCAGGCGGGAGCTCGCCGGGGAGCTGTTTTTT,CAWRSRRELAGELFF
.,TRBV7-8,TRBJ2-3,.,TGTGCCAGCAGCTCCCAGGGTAGCACAGATACGCAGTATTTT,CASSSQGSTDTQYF
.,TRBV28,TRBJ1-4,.,TGTGCCAGCAGTTTGATTCTTCCGCAGGGTCAACTGTTTTTT,CASSLILPQGQLFF
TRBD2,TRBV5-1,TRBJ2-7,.,TGCGCCAGCAGCATAGGACTAGCGGCCGTTTCCTACGAGCAGTACTTC,CASSIGLAAVSYEQYF
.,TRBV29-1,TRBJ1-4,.,TGCAGCGTCATTGACAGAAGTGAAAAACTGTTTTTT,CSVIDRSEKLFF
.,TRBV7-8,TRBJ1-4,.,TGTGCCAGCAGCTCAACAGGGCCCCGCTCAACTAATGAAAAACTGTTTTTT,CASSSTGPRSTNEKLFF
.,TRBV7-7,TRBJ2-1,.,TGTGCCAGCAGCCAATCGAGGGGGGGTGAGCAGTTCTTC,CASSQSRGGEQFF
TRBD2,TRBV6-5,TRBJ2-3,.,TGTGCCAGCAGGGATAGCGGGAGCACAGATACGCAGTATTTT,CASRDSGSTDTQYF
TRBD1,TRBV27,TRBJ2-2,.,TGTGCCACACAGGGGGCCACCGGGGAGCTGTTTTTT,CATQGATGELFF
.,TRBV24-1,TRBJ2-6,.,TGTGCCACCAGCGTCGGGGGCTCTGGGGCCAACGTCCTGACTTTC,CATSVGGSGANVLTF
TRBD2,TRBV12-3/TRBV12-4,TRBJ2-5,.,TGTGCCAGCAGTTTGCGGCGGGAGGGCCAGTACTTC,CASSLRREGQYF
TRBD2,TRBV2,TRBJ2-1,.,TGTGCCAGCAACCCCCAGCGGGAGGCCTACAATGAGCAGTTCTTC,CASNPQREAYNEQFF
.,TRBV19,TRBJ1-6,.,TGTGCCAGTAGGAAAATTAGCTCCTATAATTCACCCCTCCACTTT,CASRKISSYNSPLHF
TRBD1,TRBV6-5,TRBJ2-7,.,TGTGCCAGCAGTTACGGGGACCCGGGACAGGTCTACGAGCAGTACTTC,CASSYGDPGQVYEQYF
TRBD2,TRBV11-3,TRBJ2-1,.,TGTGCCAGCAGCTCCCAAGAGGGTATAGCGGGAGACTCCAATGAGCAGTTCTTC,CASSSQEGIAGDSNEQFF
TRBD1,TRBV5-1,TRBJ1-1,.,TGCGCCAGCAGCTCTACAGGGGGCACTGAAGCTTTCTTT,CASSSTGGTEAFF
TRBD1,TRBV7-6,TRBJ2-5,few,TGTGCCAGCAGCTTATACGGGACAGCTACCCAAGAGACCCAGTACTTC,CASSLYGTATQETQYF
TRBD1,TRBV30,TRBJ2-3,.,TGTGCCTGGAGCAACCCTCGGACAGGGAGAGATGGGACAGATACGCAGTATTTT,CAWSNPRTGRDGTDTQYF
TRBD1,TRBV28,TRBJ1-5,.,TGTGCCAGCAGTCCAGGGGGCGCAGGACAGCCCCAGCATTTT,CASSPGGAGQPQHF
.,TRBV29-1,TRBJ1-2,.,TGCAGCGTTGATGGACAAGCCTATGGCTACACCTTC,CSVDGQAYGYTF
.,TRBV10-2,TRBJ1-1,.,TGCGCCAGCAGTGATTCGGGGGATTTTAACACTGAAGCTTTCTTT,CASSDSGDFNTEAFF
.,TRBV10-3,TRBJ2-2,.,TGTGCCATCACTGAAGACAGAAACACCGGGGAGCTGTTTTTT,CAITEDRNTGELFF
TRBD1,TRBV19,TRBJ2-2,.,TGTGCCAGTAAAGGGGGACAGGGGAACACCGGGGAGCTGTTTTTT,CASKGGQGNTGELFF
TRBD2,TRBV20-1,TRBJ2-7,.,TGCAGTGCTAGTACGGGAGGGAAACCCTACGAGCAGTACTTC,CSASTGGKPYEQYF
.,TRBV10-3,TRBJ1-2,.,TGTGCCATCAGTGACCCGAACTATGGCTACACCTTC,CAISDPNYGYTF
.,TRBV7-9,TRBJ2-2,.,TGTGCCAGCAGCTCCGGGACTTCGAACACCGGGGAGCTGTTTTTT,CASSSGTSNTGELFF
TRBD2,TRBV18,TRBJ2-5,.,TGTGCCAGCTCACCACCCGGCGGGGGGCCCCAAGAGACCCAGTACTTC,CASSPPGGGPQETQYF